This T cell receptor (beta chain) was captured by sequencing in a study of T cell repertoires in cytomegalovirus infection (dated by TCRdb to between 2018 and 2021). Notes on the research overall: Donor HLA type was relevant to the analysis, because carriage of CMV infection together with the matching HLA type was indicated by public TCR beta signatures. Results and caveats for the whole study, not just this receptor: In both this cohort and an independent cohort of several hundred donors, the cumulative frequency of public TCR beta family members distinguished carriers of CMV infection plus the relevant HLA type. The ex vivo response was dominated by HLA-C-restricted CMV-specific TCR beta clonotypes, and the single most frequent clonotype in two of eight donors was supplied by these HLA-C-restricted clonotypes.

This clonotype was seen a handful of times. The clone's antigen remains unknown. Base-call qualities are not available, and no considerably larger clone is one nucleotide away. The run used an Illumina HiSeq 1500. TCRdb passed the public sequencing reads through fastp at Q25 and MiXCR, retaining productive beta sequences. CDR3 protein sequences are deduplicated, and each keeps its most common genes and DNA. In all, the sample holds about 400,000 distinct CDR3 sequences, and 18% of those were seen once. Approximately 10% of the sample is taken by the ten largest. The CDR3 runs 15 amino acids, cysteine and phenylalanine included. Of all the DNA, just the CDR3 is kept, 45 bases in frame from base 1. CDR1 and CDR2 were assigned from the germline V gene as MNHEY and SVGEGT. V drops 7 bases and J drops 3 bases, leaving 19 bases in between.

The receptor was derived from a human donor in good health (CMV status not recorded). Some clones in this sample may be carry-over from other donors' samples. Sequencing input: PBMCs. Recombination linked TRBV6-2 or TRBV6-3 to TRBJ2-7; no D gene call is confident. The base sequence is TGTGCCAGCACCTTAAGGGCGACAAAAAGCTACGAGCAGTACTTC. This codes for CASTLRATKSYEQYF.